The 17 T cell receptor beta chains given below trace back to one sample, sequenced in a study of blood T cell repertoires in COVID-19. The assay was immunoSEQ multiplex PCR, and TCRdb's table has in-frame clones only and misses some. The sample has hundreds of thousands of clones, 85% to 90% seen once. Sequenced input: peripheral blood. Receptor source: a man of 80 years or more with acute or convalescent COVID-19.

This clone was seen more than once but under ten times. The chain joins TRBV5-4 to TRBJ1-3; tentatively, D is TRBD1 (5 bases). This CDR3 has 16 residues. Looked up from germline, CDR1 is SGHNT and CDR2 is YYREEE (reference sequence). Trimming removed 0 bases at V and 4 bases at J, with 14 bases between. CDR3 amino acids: CASSLESGWAGNTIYF. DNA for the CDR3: TGTGCCAGCAGCTTGGAATCAGGGTGGGCAGGAAACACCATATATTTT.

As DNA, the CDR3 is TGTGCCAGCAGCCCAGCCGGGAACTGGAATGGCTACACCTTC. Translating it yields CASSPAGNWNGYTF. The rearrangement uses TRBV11-3 and TRBJ1-2, with D unclear. V dropped 5 bases and J dropped 6 bases, with 16 bases sitting between them. The CDR3 is made up of 14 amino acids. CDR1 SGHNT and CDR2 YENEEA come from the germline V gene.

The CDR3 spells CASSDSYGETQYF. The CDR3 nucleotides read TGTGCCAGCAGCGACTCCTATGGAGAGACCCAGTACTTC. This chain uses TRBV11-2 with TRBJ2-5; D unclear. This CDR3 comprises 13 residues. Germline V gives CDR1 SGHAT, CDR2 FQNNGV. The ends were cut back, 5 bases at V and 4 bases at J, with 11 bases in the middle.

The CDR3 DNA is TGTGCCAGCAGCGCCTATTTTTACGAGCAGTACTTC. Its protein is CASSAYFYEQYF. The V call is TRBV7-8, the J call TRBJ2-7; D unclear. The CDR3 covers 12 residues. The germline CDR1 and CDR2 sequences are SGHVS and FQNEAQ. Deletions cut 5 bases from V and 4 bases from J, with 9 bases between.

CDR3 protein: CASSSNRWGGETQYF. The CDR3 DNA is TGTGCCAGCAGCTCCAACCGGTGGGGGGGAGAGACCCAGTACTTC. This rearrangement joins TRBV7-2 to TRBJ2-5; 7 bases fit TRBD2. Germline CDR1 reads SGHTA; CDR2 reads FQGNSA. The CDR3 has 15 residues. Germline trimming cut 4 bases from V and 4 bases from J; bases unmatched to any gene: 9. Full variable domain (missing parts from reference TRBV7-2 and TRBJ2-5): GAGVSQSPSNKVTEKGKDVELRCDPISGHTALYWYRQSLGQGLEFLIYFQGNSAPDKSGLPSDRFSAERTGGSVSTLTIQRTQQEDSAVYLCASSSNRWGGETQYFGPGTRLLVL.

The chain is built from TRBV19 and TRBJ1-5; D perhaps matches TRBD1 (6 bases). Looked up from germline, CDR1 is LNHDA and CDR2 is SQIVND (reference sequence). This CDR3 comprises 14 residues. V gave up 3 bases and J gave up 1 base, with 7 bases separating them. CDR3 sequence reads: CASSIGTSNQPQHF. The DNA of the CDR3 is TGTGCCAGTAGTATTGGGACAAGCAATCAGCCCCAGCATTTT.

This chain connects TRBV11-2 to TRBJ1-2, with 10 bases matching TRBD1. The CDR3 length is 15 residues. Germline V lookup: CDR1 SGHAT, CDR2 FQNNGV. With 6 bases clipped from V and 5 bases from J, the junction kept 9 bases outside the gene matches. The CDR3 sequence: CASSLTGGVGYGYTF. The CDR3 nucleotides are TGTGCCAGCAGTCTGACAGGGGGCGTGGGTTATGGCTACACCTTC.

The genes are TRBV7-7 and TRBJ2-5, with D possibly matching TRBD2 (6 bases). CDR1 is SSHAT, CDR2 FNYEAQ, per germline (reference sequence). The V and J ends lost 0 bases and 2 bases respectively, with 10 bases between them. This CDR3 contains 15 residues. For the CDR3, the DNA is TGTGCCAGCAGCTTAGCGGGAGGAAAGCAAGAGACCCAGTACTTC. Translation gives CASSLAGGKQETQYF.

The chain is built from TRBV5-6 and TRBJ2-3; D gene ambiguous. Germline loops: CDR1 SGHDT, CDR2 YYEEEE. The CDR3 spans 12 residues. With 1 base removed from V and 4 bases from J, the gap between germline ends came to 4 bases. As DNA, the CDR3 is TGTGCCAGCAGCTTGCTCCCAGATACGCAGTATTTT. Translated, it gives CASSLLPDTQYF.

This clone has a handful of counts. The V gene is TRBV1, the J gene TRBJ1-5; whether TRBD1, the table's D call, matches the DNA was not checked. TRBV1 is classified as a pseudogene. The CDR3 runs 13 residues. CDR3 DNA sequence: TGCACCAGGGTAACAGGGGACAATCAGCCCCAGCATTTT. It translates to CTRVTGDNQPQHF.

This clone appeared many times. CDR3 in DNA: TGTGCCAGCAGGAAGGGACAGTCGGGCGAGCAGTACTTC. Its translation: CASRKGQSGEQYF. The chain joins TRBV28 to TRBJ2-7, with 7 bases that match TRBD1. The CDR3 sequence is 13 residues long. Per the germline V gene, CDR1 is MDHEN and CDR2 is SYDVKM. Unmatched junction bases numbered 8, after V lost 6 bases and J lost 6 bases.

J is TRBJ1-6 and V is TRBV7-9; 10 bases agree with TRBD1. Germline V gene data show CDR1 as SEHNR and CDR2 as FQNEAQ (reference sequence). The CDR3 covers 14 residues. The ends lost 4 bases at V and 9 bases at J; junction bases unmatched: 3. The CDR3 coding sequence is TGTGCCAGCAGCTCGGGACAGGGGATTTCACCCCTCCACTTT. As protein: CASSSGQGISPLHF.

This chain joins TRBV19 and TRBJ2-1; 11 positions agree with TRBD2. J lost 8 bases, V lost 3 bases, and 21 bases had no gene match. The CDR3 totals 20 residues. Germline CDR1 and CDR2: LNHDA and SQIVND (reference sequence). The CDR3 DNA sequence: TGTGCCAGTAGTATGGACTTACGCCGTACTAGCGGGAGTTCATCGGATGAGCAGTTCTTC. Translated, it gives CASSMDLRRTSGSSSDEQFF.

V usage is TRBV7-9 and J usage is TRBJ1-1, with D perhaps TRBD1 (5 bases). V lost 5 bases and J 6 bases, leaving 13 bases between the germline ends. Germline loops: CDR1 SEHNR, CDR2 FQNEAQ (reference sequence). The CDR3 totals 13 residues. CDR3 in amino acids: CASSLQGVPEAFF. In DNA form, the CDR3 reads TGTGCCAGCAGCCTCCAGGGTGTCCCTGAAGCTTTCTTT. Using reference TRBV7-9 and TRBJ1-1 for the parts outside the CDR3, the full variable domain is DTGVSQNPRHKITKRGQNVTFRCDPISEHNRLYWYRQTLGQGPEFLTYFQNEAQLEKSRLLSDRFSAERPKGSFSTLEIQRTEQGDSAMYLCASSLQGVPEAFFGQGTRLTVV.

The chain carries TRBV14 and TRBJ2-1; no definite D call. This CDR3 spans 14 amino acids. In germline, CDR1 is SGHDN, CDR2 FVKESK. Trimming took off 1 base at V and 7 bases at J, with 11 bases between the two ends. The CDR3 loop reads CASSQGARGNEQFF. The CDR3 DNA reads TGTGCCAGCAGCCAAGGGGCTCGTGGGAATGAGCAGTTCTTC.

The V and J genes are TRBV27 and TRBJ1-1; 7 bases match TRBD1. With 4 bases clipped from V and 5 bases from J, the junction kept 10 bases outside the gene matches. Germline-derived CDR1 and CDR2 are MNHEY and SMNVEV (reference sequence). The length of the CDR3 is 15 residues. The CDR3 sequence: CASSSPSAGGTEAFF. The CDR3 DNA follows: TGTGCCAGCAGTTCCCCCTCCGCAGGGGGAACTGAAGCTTTCTTT.

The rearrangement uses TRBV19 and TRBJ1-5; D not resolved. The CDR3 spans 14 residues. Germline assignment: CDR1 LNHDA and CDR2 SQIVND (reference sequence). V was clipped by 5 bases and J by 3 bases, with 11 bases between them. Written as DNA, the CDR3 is TGTGCCAGTAGTGGCGGGCTATTCAATCAGCCCCAGCATTTT. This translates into CASSGGLFNQPQHF.